This TCR beta chain was found in a study of shared clonotypes between healthy human individuals. V gave up 0 bases and J gave up 9 bases, with 16 bases separating them. CDR3 size: 14 residues. CDR1 and CDR2 from the germline V gene are SGHDT and YYEEEE. Clones were sequenced by immunoSEQ multiplex PCR, and TCRdb holds only the in-frame ones, with some missing. The profile covers about 990,000 clones, with more than 75% appearing a single time and under 0.8% taken by the ten largest. Material: memory CD4+ T cells from PBMCs. Regarding subset: CD45RA-negative fraction. This sequence originates from a man aged 18 to 29 in good health. Some clones in this sample may be carry-over from other donors' samples. This rearrangement joins TRBV5-6 to TRBJ2-7, with a weak D call TRBD2 (6 bases). In DNA, the CDR3 is TGTGCCAGCAGCTTGGATGGGGGAGGAACTCGGCAGTACTTC. Encoded protein: CASSLDGGGTRQYF. Variable domain in full (rest from reference TRBV5-6 and TRBJ2-7): DAGVTQSPTHLIKTRGQQVTLRCSPKSGHDTVSWYQQALGQGPQFIFQYYEEEERQRGNFPDRFSGHQFPNYSSELNVNALLLGDSALYLCASSLDGGGTRQYFGPGTRLTVT.